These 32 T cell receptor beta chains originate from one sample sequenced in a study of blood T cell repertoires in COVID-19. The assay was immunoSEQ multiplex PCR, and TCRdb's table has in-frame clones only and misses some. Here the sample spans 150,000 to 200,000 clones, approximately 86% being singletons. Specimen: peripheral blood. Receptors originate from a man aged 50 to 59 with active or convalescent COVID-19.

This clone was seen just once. The CDR3, as DNA: TGTGCCAGCAGTGAAGCGGGACAGGGCCATGAGCAGTTCTTC. Residues: CASSEAGQGHEQFF. The rearrangement joins TRBV6-1 to TRBJ2-1, with 9 bases matching TRBD1. Germline lookup yields CDR1 MNHNS and CDR2 SASEGT. The CDR3 loop spans 14 amino acids. Trimming at V came to 0 bases and at J to 8 bases, leaving 2 bases not matched to a gene.

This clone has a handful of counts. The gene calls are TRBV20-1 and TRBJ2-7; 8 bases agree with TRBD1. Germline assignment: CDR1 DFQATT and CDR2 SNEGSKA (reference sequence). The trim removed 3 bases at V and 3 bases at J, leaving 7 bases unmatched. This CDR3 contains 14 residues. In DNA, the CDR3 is TGCAGTGCTAGTAACAGGGGGGATTTCTACGAGCAGTACTTC. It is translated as CSASNRGDFYEQYF.

The CDR3 spells CASSLLQGAREAFF. The CDR3 coding sequence is TGTGCCAGCAGCCTCTTACAGGGGGCTCGTGAAGCTTTCTTT. This rearrangement joins TRBV28 to TRBJ1-1; TRBD1 agrees at 9 bases. With V trimmed by 6 bases and J by 7 bases, 9 bases remained unmatched. The CDR3 is 14 amino acids. Germline V gene data show CDR1 as MDHEN and CDR2 as SYDVKM.

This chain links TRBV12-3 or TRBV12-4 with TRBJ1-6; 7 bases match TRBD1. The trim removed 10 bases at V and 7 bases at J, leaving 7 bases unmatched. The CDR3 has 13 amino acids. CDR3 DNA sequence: TGTGCCACCCGACAGGGAAGCAATTCACCCCTCCACTTT. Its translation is CATRQGSNSPLHF.

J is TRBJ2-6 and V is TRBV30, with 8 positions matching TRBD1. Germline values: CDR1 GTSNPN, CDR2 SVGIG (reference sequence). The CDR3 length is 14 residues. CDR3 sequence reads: CAAGQGSGANVLTF. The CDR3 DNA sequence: TGTGCGGCAGGACAGGGATCTGGGGCCAACGTCCTGACTTTC.

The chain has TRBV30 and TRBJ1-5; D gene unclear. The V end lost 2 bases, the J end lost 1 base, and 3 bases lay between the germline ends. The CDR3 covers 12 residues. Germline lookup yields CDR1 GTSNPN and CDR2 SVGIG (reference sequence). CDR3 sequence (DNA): TGTGCCTGGAGTCAGAGCAATCAGCCCCAGCATTTT. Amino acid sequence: CAWSQSNQPQHF.

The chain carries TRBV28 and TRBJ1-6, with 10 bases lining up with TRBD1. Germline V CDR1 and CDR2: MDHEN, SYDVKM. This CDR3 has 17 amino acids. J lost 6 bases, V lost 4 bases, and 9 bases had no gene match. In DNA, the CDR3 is TGTGCCAGCAGTTCACGGACAGGGGGTTTGTTTAATTCACCCCTCCACTTT. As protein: CASSSRTGGLFNSPLHF.

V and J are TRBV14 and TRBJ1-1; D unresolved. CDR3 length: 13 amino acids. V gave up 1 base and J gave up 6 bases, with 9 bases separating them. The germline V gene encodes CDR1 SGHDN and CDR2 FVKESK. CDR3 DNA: TGTGCCAGCAGCCAAGTCCGTGACTCTGAAGCTTTCTTT. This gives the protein CASSQVRDSEAFF.

Here the CDR3 reads CASSLRGNTEAFF. The CDR3 DNA is TGTGCCAGCAGTTTAAGGGGAAACACTGAAGCTTTCTTT. V and J are TRBV12-3 or TRBV12-4 and TRBJ1-1; a weak D match, TRBD1 (5 bases). This CDR3 contains 13 residues. V lost 2 bases and J lost 2, with 6 bases in between.

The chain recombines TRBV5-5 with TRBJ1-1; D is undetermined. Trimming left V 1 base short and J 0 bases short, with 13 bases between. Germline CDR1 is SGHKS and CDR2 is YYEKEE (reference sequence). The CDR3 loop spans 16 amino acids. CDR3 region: CASSLSPQPVNTEAFF. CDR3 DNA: TGTGCCAGCAGCTTGAGCCCACAGCCGGTGAACACTGAAGCTTTCTTT. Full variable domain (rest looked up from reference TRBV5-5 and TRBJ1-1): DAGVTQSPTHLIKTRGQQVTLRCSPISGHKSVSWYQQVLGQGPQFIFQYYEKEERGRGNFPDRFSARQFPNYSSELNVNALLLGDSALYLCASSLSPQPVNTEAFFGQGTRLTVV.

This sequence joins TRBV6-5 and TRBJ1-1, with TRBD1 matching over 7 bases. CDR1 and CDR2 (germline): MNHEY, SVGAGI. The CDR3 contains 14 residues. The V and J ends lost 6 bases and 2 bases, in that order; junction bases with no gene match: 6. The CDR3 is CASSAGTVNTEAFF. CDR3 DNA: TGTGCCAGCAGCGCCGGGACAGTTAACACTGAAGCTTTCTTT.

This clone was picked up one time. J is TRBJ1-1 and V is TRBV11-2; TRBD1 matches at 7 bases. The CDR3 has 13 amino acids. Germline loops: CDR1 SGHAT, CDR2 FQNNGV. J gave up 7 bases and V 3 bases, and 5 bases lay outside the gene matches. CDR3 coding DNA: TGTGCCAGCAGCTTCGTTCCAGGGGGTGAAGCTTTCTTT. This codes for CASSFVPGGEAFF.

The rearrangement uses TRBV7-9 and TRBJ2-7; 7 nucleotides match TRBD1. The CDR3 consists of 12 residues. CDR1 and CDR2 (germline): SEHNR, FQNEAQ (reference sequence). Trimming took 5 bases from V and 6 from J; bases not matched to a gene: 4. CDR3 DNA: TGTGCCAGCAGCACTACAGGGGCCGAGCAGTACTTC. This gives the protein CASSTTGAEQYF. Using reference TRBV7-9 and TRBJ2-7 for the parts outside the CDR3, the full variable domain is DTGVSQNPRHKITKRGQNVTFRCDPISEHNRLYWYRQTLGQGPEFLTYFQNEAQLEKSRLLSDRFSAERPKGSFSTLEIQRTEQGDSAMYLCASSTTGAEQYFGPGTRLTVT.

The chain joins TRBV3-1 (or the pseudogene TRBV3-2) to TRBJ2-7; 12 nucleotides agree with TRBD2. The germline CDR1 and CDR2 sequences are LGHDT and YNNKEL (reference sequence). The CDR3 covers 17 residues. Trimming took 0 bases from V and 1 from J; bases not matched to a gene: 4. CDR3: CASSQETSGSLSYEQYF. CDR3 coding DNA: TGTGCCAGCAGCCAAGAGACTAGCGGGAGTTTATCCTACGAGCAGTACTTC.

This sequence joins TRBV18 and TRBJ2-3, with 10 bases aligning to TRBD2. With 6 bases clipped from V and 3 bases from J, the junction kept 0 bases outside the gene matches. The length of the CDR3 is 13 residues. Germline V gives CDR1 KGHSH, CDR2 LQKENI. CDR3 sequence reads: CASSSGRTDTQYF. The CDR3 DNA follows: TGTGCCAGCTCTAGCGGGAGGACAGATACGCAGTATTTT.

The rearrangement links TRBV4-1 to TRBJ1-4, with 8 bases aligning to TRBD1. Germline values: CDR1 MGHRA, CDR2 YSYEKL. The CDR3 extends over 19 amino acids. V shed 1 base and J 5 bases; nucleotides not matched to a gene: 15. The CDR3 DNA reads TGCGCCAGCAGCCAAGGGCTATCCGGGACAGGCCCTTTCAATGAAAAACTGTTTTTT. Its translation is CASSQGLSGTGPFNEKLFF.

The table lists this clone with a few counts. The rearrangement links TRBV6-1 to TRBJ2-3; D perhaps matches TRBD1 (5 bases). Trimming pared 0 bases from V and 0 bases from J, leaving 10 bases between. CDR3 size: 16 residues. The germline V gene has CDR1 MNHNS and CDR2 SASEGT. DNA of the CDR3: TGTGCCAGCAGTGAAGCGGGGCTTACTAGCACAGATACGCAGTATTTT. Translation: CASSEAGLTSTDTQYF.

The CDR3 coding sequence is TGTGCCAGCAGTGACGGGGGCAGGGGATCCTACAATGAGCAGTTCTTC. The encoded protein is CASSDGGRGSYNEQFF. The gene calls are TRBV6-4 and TRBJ2-1; TRBD1 is a possible D gene (6 bases). Trimming removed 2 bases from V and 1 base from J, with 12 bases in between. CDR1 is MRHNA and CDR2 is SNTAGT in the germline V gene. The CDR3 extends over 16 amino acids.

In DNA form, the CDR3 reads TGTGCCAGCAGTGAGTGGGAGGGTCAGCCCCAGCATTTT. Translation: CASSEWEGQPQHF. This chain joins TRBV6-1 and TRBJ1-5; no clear D gene. Germline V CDR1 and CDR2: MNHNS, SASEGT. The CDR3 is 13 residues long. The V end was cut by 3 bases, the J end by 6 bases, with 9 bases between.

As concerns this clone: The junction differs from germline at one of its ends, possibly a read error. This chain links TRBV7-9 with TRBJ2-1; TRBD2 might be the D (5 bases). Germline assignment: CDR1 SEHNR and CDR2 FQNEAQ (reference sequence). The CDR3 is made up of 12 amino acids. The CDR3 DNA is TGTGCCAGCAGCCTAGCCAGGAATGAGCAGTTCTTC. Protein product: CASSLARNEQFF.

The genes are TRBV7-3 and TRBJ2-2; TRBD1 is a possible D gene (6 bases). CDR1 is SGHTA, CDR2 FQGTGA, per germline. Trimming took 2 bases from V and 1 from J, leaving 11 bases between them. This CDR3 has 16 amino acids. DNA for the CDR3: TGTGCCAGCAGCTTAGAACAGGGCCAGAACACCGGGGAGCTGTTTTTT. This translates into CASSLEQGQNTGELFF.

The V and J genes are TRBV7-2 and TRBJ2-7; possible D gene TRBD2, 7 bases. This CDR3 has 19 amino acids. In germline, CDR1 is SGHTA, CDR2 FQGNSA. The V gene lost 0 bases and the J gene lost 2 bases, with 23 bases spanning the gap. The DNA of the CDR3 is TGTGCCAGCAGCTTAGCGCTGCACGGGTCAGGGGAGGGGCCCTACGAGCAGTACTTC. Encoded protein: CASSLALHGSGEGPYEQYF.

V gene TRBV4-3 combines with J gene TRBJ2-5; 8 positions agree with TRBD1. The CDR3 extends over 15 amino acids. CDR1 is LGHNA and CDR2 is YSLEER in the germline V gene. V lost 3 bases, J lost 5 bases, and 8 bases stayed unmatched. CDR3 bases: TGCGCCAGCAGCCAGGTGACAGGGGTCGGGGAGACCCAGTACTTC. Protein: CASSQVTGVGETQYF.

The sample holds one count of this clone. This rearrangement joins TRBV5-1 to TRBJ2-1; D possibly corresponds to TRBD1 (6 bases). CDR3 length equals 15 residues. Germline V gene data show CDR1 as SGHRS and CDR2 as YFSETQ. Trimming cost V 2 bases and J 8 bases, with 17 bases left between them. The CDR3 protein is CASSLLQGRNDEQFF. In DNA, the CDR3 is TGCGCCAGCAGCTTACTACAGGGTCGAAACGATGAGCAGTTCTTC.

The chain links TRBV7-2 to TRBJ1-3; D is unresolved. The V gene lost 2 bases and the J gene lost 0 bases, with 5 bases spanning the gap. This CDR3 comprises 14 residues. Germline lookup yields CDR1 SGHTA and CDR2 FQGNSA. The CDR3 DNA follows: TGTGCCAGCAGCTTATACAACTCTGGAAACACCATATATTTT. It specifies CASSLYNSGNTIYF. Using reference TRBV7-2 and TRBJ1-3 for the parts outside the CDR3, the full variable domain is GAGVSQSPSNKVTEKGKDVELRCDPISGHTALYWYRQSLGQGLEFLIYFQGNSAPDKSGLPSDRFSAERTGGSVSTLTIQRTQQEDSAVYLCASSLYNSGNTIYFGEGSWLTVV.

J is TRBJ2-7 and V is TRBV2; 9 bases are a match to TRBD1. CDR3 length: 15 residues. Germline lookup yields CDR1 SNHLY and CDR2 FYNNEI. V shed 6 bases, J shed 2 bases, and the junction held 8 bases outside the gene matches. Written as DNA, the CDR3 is TGTGCCAGCAGCCTCCCGGGACAGGGTGCCTACGAGCAGTACTTC. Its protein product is CASSLPGQGAYEQYF.

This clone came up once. The chain's CDR3 is CASSPRDRTYEQYF. In DNA, the CDR3 is TGCGCCAGCAGCCCCAGGGACAGGACCTACGAGCAGTACTTC. This rearrangement joins TRBV5-1 to TRBJ2-7; 8 bases map to TRBD1. The CDR3 length is 14 residues. CDR1 and CDR2 from the germline V gene are SGHRS and YFSETQ. V trimming: 4 bases; J trimming: 2 bases; junction bases outside the gene matches: 5.

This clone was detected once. The CDR3 protein is CASSPRREAYEQYF. Here the CDR3 DNA reads TGTGCCAGCTCACCACGCAGGGAGGCCTACGAGCAGTACTTC. This chain links TRBV18 with TRBJ2-7; possible D gene TRBD2, 6 bases. Trimming cost V 1 base and J 2 bases, with 9 bases left between them. The CDR3 consists of 14 residues. Germline V gene lookup returns CDR1 KGHSH and CDR2 LQKENI.

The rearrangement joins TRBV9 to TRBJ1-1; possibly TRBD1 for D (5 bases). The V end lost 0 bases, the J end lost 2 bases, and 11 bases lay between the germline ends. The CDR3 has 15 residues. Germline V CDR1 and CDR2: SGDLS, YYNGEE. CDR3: CASSVVGRVNTEAFF. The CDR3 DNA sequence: TGTGCCAGCAGCGTAGTGGGCAGGGTCAACACTGAAGCTTTCTTT. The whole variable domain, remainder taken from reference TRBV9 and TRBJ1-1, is DSGVTQTPKHLITATGQRVTLRCSPRSGDLSVYWYQQSLDQGLQFLIQYYNGEERAKGNILERFSAQQFPDLHSELNLSSLELGDSALYFCASSVVGRVNTEAFFGQGTRLTVV.

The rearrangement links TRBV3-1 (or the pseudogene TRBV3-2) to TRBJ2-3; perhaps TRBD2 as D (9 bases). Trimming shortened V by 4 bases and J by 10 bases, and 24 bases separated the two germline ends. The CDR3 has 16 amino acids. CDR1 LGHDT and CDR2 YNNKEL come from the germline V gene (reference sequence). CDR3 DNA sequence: TGTGCCAGCAGCCCGACAGGGGAAGGACTAGCGCTAGCGCAGTATTTT. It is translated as CASSPTGEGLALAQYF.

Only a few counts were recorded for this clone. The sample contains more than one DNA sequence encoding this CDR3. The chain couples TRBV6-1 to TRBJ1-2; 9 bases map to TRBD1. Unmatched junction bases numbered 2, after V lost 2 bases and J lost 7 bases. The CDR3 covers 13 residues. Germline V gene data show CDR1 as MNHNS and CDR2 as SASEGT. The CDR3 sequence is CASSETTGGGYTF. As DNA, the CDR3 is TGTGCCAGCAGTGAAACGACAGGGGGTGGCTACACCTTC.

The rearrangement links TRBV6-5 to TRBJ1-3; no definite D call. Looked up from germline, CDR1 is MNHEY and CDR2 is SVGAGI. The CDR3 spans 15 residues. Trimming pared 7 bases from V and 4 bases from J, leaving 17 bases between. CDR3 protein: CASTPVAGVGNTIYF. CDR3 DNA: TGTGCCAGCACCCCTGTGGCAGGTGTCGGAAACACCATATATTTT.